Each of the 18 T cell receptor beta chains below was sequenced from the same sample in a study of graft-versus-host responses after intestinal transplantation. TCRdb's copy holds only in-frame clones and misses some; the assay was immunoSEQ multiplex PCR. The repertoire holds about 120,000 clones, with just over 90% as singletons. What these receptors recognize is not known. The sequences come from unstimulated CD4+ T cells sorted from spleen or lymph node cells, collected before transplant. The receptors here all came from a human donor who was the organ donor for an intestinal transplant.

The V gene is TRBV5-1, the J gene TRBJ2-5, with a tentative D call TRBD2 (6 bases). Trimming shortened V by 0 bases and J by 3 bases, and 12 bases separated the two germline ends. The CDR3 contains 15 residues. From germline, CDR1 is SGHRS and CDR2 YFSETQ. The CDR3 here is CASSLVAGWEETQYF. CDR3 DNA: TGCGCCAGCAGCTTGGTTGCGGGATGGGAAGAGACCCAGTACTTC.

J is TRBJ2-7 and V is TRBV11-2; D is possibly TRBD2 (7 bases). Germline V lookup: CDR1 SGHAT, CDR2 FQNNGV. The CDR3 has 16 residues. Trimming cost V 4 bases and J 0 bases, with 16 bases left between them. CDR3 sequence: CASSSPRGANSYEQYF. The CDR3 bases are TGTGCCAGCAGCTCCCCCCGGGGGGCCAACTCCTACGAGCAGTACTTC.

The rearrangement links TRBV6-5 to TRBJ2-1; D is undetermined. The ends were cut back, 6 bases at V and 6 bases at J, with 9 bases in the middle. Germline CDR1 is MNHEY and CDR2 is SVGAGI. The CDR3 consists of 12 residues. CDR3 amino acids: CASSELRNEQFF. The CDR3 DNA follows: TGTGCCAGCAGCGAACTACGCAATGAGCAGTTCTTC.

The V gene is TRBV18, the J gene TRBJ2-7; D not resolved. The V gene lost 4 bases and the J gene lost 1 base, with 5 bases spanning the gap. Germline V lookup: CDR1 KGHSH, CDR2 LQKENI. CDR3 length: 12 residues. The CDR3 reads CASSRWSYEQYF. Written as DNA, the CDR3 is TGTGCCAGCTCACGATGGTCCTACGAGCAGTACTTC.

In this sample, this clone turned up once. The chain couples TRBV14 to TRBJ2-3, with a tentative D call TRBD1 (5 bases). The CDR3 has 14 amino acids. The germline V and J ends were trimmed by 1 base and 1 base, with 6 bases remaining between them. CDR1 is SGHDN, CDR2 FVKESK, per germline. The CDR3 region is CASSQGQRTDTQYF. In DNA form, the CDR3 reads TGTGCCAGCAGCCAAGGACAGCGCACAGATACGCAGTATTTT.

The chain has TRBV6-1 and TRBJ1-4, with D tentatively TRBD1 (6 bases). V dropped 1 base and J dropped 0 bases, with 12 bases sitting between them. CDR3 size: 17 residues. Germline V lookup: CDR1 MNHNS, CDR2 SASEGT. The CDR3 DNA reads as TGTGCCAGCAGTGAAGTCCAGGGGAGCGCAACTAATGAAAAACTGTTTTTT. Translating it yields CASSEVQGSATNEKLFF.

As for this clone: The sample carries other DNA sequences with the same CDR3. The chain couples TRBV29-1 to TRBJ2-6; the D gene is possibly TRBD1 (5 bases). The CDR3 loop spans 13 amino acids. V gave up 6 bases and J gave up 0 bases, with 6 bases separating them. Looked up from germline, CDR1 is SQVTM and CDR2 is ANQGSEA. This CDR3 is CSVDSSGANVLTF. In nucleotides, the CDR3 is TGCAGCGTCGACAGCTCTGGGGCCAACGTCCTGACTTTC. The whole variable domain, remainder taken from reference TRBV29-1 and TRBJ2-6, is SAVISQKPSRDICQRGTSLTIQCQVDSQVTMMFWYRQQPGQSLTLIATANQGSEATYESGFVIDKFPISRPNLTFSTLTVSNMSPEDSSIYLCSVDSSGANVLTFGAGSRLTVL.

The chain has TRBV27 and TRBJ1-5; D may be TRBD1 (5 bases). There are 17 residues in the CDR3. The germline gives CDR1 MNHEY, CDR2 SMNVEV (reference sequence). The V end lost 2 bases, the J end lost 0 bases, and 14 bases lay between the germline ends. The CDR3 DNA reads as TGTGCCAGCAGTTTAAGGGACCGACACCGTAGCAATCAGCCCCAGCATTTT. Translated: CASSLRDRHRSNQPQHF.

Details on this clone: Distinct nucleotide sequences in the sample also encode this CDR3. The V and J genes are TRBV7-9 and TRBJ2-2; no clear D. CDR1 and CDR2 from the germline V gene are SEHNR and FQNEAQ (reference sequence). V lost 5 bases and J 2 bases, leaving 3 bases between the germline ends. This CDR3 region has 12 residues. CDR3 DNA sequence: TGTGCCAGCAGCCCCAACACCGGGGAGCTGTTTTTT. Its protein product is CASSPNTGELFF. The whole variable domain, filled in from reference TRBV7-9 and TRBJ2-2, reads DTGVSQNPRHKITKRGQNVTFRCDPISEHNRLYWYRQTLGQGPEFLTYFQNEAQLEKSRLLSDRFSAERPKGSFSTLEIQRTEQGDSAMYLCASSPNTGELFFGEGSRLTVL.

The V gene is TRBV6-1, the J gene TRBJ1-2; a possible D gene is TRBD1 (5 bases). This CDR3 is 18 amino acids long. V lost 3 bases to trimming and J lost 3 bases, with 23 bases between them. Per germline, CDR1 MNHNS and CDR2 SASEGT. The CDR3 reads CASSDHLRGGVWDYGYTF. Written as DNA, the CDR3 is TGTGCCAGCAGTGACCACCTCCGCGGGGGGGTTTGGGACTATGGCTACACCTTC.

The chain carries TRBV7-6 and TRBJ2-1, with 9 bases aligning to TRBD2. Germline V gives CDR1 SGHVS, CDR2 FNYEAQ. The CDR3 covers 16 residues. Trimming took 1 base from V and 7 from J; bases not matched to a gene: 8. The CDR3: CASSLVGGRAGNEQFF. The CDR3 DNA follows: TGTGCCAGCAGCTTAGTGGGCGGGAGGGCCGGGAATGAGCAGTTCTTC.

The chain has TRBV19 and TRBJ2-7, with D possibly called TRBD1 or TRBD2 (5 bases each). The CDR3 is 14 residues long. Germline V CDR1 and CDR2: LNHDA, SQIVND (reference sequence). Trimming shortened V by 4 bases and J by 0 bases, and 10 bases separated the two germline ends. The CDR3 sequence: CASSTGRTSYEQYF. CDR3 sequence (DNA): TGTGCCAGTAGTACGGGACGGACCTCCTACGAGCAGTACTTC.

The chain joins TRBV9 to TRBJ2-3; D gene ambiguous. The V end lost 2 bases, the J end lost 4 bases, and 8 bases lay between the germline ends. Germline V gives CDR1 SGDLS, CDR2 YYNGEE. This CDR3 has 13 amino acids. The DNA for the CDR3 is TGTGCCAGCAGCGTTGTGATTTCAGATACGCAGTATTTT. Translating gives CASSVVISDTQYF.

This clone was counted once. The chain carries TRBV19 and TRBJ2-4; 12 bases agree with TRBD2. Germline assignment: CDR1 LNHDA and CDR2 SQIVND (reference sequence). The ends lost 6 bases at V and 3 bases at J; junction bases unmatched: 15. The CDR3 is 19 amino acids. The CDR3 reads CASRPIGLAGGLGKNIQYF. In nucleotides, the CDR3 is TGTGCCAGTAGGCCGATAGGGCTAGCGGGAGGGCTGGGCAAAAACATTCAGTACTTC.

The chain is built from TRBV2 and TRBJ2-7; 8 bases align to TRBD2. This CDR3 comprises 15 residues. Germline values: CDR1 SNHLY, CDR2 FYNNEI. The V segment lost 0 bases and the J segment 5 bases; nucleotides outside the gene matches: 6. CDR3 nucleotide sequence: TGTGCCAGCAGTGAAGCCGGGAGGGGGGGGCACGAGCAGTACTTC. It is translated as CASSEAGRGGHEQYF.

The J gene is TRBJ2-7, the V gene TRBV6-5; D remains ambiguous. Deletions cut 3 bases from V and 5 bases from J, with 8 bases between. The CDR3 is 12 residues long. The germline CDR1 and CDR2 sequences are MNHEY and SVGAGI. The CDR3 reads CASSYRPDEQYF. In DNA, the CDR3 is TGTGCCAGCAGTTATCGACCGGACGAGCAGTACTTC.

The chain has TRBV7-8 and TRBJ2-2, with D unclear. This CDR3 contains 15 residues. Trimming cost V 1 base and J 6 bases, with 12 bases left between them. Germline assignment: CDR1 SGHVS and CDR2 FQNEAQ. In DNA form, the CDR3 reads TGTGCCAGCAGCTTAGGGGGTAGGCCTCCCGGGGAGCTGTTTTTT. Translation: CASSLGGRPPGELFF.

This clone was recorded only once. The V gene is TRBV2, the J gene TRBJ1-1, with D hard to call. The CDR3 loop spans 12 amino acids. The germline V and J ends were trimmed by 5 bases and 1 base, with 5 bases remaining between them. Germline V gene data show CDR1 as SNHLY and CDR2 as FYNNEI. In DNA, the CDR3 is TGTGCCAGCAGTCGTCAGAACACTGAAGCTTTCTTT. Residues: CASSRQNTEAFF.